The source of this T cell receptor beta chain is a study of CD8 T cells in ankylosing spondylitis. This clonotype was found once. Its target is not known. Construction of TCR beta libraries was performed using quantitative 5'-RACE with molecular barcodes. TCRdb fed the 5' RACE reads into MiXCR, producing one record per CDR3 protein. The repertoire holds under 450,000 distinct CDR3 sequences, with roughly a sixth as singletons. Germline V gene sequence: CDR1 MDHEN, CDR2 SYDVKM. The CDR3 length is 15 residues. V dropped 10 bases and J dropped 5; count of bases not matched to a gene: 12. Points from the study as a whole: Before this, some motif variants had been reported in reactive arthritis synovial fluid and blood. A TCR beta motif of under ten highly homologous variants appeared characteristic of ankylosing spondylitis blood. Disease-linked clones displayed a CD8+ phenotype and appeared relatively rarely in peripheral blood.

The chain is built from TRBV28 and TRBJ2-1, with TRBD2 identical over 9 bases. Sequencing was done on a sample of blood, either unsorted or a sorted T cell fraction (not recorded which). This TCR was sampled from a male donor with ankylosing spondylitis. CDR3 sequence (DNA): TGTGCCACTCAGCGGGGCGGGGGGGCCCACAATGAGCAGTTCTTC. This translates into CATQRGGGAHNEQFF.